Listed below are T cell receptor beta chains from one sample, sequenced in a study of shared clonotypes between healthy human individuals. The protocol was immunoSEQ multiplex PCR, while the TCRdb copy is restricted to in-frame clones and leaves out a portion. The data contain hundreds of thousands of clones, approximately 79% of them seen just once; the ten biggest clones take up 1.5% to 2%. The sample consisted of memory CD4+ T cells sorted from blood. These receptors were taken from a woman in her twenties or thirties in good health. Both conserved end residues are part of each CDR3. Fields, in order: V gene, clone size, D gene, J gene, CDR3 DNA, CDR3 protein. The D gene is left open where the match is weak. Clone size is given for some rows only: seen once, a few or many times, or a class if the clone is expanded.

v_call: TRBV28; clone_size: -; d_call: TRBD2; j_call: TRBJ2-1; cdr3_nt: TGTGCCAGCAGCCAACTAGCGGGAGTTTACAATGAGCAGTTCTTC; cdr3_aa: CASSQLAGVYNEQFF
v_call: TRBV7-9; clone_size: -; d_call: TRBD2; j_call: TRBJ2-1; cdr3_nt: TGTGCCAGCAGCTTAGGGAATAGCGGGAGCTCCTACAATGAGCAGTTCTTC; cdr3_aa: CASSLGNSGSSYNEQFF
v_call: TRBV5-4; clone_size: few; d_call: -; j_call: TRBJ1-2; cdr3_nt: TGTGCCAGCAGCTTTCCGGGACAAACTAACTATGGCTACACCTTC; cdr3_aa: CASSFPGQTNYGYTF
v_call: TRBV7-8; clone_size: -; d_call: TRBD1; j_call: TRBJ1-1; cdr3_nt: TGTGCCAGCAGCTCCAGGACAGGGATGAACACTGAAGCTTTCTTT; cdr3_aa: CASSSRTGMNTEAFF
v_call: TRBV5-1; clone_size: -; d_call: -; j_call: TRBJ1-5; cdr3_nt: TGCGCCAGCAGCAGAACAGGGTCTCAGCCCCAGCATTTT; cdr3_aa: CASSRTGSQPQHF
v_call: TRBV5-8; clone_size: -; d_call: -; j_call: TRBJ2-7; cdr3_nt: TGTGCCAGCAGCTACCTCCCAGGGACAAGCTCCTACGAGCAGTACTTC; cdr3_aa: CASSYLPGTSSYEQYF
v_call: TRBV5-1; clone_size: -; d_call: TRBD2; j_call: TRBJ2-1; cdr3_nt: TGCGCCAGCAGCACCCATTGGACTAGCGGGCCGGCGGATGAGCAGTTCTTC; cdr3_aa: CASSTHWTSGPADEQFF
v_call: TRBV7-2; clone_size: -; d_call: -; j_call: TRBJ2-1; cdr3_nt: TGTGCCAGCAGCGTACGCGAGGGCTCCTACAATGAGCAGTTCTTC; cdr3_aa: CASSVREGSYNEQFF
v_call: TRBV2; clone_size: -; d_call: TRBD2; j_call: TRBJ2-5; cdr3_nt: TGTGCCAGCAGTAGTAGCGGGGGGGAGACCCAGTACTTC; cdr3_aa: CASSSSGGETQYF
v_call: TRBV19; clone_size: -; d_call: -; j_call: TRBJ2-7; cdr3_nt: TGTGCCAGTAGCGGAGGGACAGTTGCCTACGAGCAGTACTTC; cdr3_aa: CASSGGTVAYEQYF
v_call: TRBV29-1; clone_size: -; d_call: TRBD2; j_call: TRBJ2-4; cdr3_nt: TGCAGCGTTGATACGGGAGGTAGCAAAAACATTCAGTACTTC; cdr3_aa: CSVDTGGSKNIQYF
v_call: TRBV25-1; clone_size: -; d_call: -; j_call: TRBJ2-1; cdr3_nt: TGTGCCAGCAGTGAAGCCCCCCTCCGTGATGAGCAGTTCTTC; cdr3_aa: CASSEAPLRDEQFF
v_call: TRBV7-2; clone_size: -; d_call: TRBD2; j_call: TRBJ2-5; cdr3_nt: TGTGCCAGCAGCTTTGGGACTAGCGACCAAGAGACCCAGTACTTC; cdr3_aa: CASSFGTSDQETQYF
v_call: TRBV4-1; clone_size: -; d_call: TRBD2; j_call: TRBJ2-3; cdr3_nt: TGCGCCAGCAGCCAAGATTCACCTAGCGGGAGGTCTACGCAGTATTTT; cdr3_aa: CASSQDSPSGRSTQYF
v_call: TRBV2; clone_size: -; d_call: TRBD2; j_call: TRBJ2-5; cdr3_nt: TGTGCCAGCCTACCGGGACTAGCGGGAGGACTACAAGAGACCCAGTACTTC; cdr3_aa: CASLPGLAGGLQETQYF
v_call: TRBV28; clone_size: -; d_call: -; j_call: TRBJ1-2; cdr3_nt: TGTGCCAGCAGTTACAGCTATGGCTACACCTTC; cdr3_aa: CASSYSYGYTF
v_call: TRBV28; clone_size: -; d_call: -; j_call: TRBJ2-2; cdr3_nt: TGTGCCAGCAGTTTAAGCCAGGGTACCGGGGAGCTGTTTTTT; cdr3_aa: CASSLSQGTGELFF
v_call: TRBV28; clone_size: -; d_call: TRBD1; j_call: TRBJ1-2; cdr3_nt: TGTGCCAGCAGTGCCCATGGGACAGGTGACTATGGCTACACCTTC; cdr3_aa: CASSAHGTGDYGYTF
v_call: TRBV7-3; clone_size: -; d_call: -; j_call: TRBJ2-3; cdr3_nt: TGTGCCAGCAGCTTAGTGGGACCCACAGATACGCAGTATTTT; cdr3_aa: CASSLVGPTDTQYF
v_call: TRBV6-6; clone_size: -; d_call: -; j_call: TRBJ1-5; cdr3_nt: TGTGCCAGCAGCCCGGACAGCCGATATAGCAATCAGCCCCAGCATTTT; cdr3_aa: CASSPDSRYSNQPQHF
v_call: TRBV6-5; clone_size: -; d_call: -; j_call: TRBJ2-7; cdr3_nt: TGTGCCAGCAGGGCACAGGGTTCCCACGAGCAGTACTTC; cdr3_aa: CASRAQGSHEQYF
v_call: TRBV29-1; clone_size: -; d_call: -; j_call: TRBJ1-4; cdr3_nt: TGCAGCGTTGAGAGACCGCCGAATGAAAAACTGTTTTTT; cdr3_aa: CSVERPPNEKLFF
v_call: TRBV7-9; clone_size: once; d_call: TRBD2; j_call: TRBJ2-7; cdr3_nt: TGTGCCAGCAGCCTAGCGGGAGGGACCTCCTACGAGCAGTACTTC; cdr3_aa: CASSLAGGTSYEQYF
v_call: TRBV7-8; clone_size: many; d_call: -; j_call: TRBJ1-2; cdr3_nt: TGTGCCAGCAGTCCCTACCGCCTTCAGACATCTACGTATGGCTACACCTTC; cdr3_aa: CASSPYRLQTSTYGYTF
v_call: TRBV28; clone_size: -; d_call: -; j_call: TRBJ2-7; cdr3_nt: TGTGCCAGCAGACTCGAATACGAGCAGTACTTC; cdr3_aa: CASRLEYEQYF
v_call: TRBV7-6; clone_size: -; d_call: TRBD1; j_call: TRBJ2-2; cdr3_nt: TGTGCCAGCAGCTCACGACAGGGCTACACCGGGGAGCTGTTTTTT; cdr3_aa: CASSSRQGYTGELFF
v_call: TRBV19; clone_size: -; d_call: -; j_call: TRBJ2-6; cdr3_nt: TGTGCCAGTAGTACGGGACTTTTCTCTGGGGCCAACGTCCTGACTTTC; cdr3_aa: CASSTGLFSGANVLTF
v_call: TRBV5-1; clone_size: once; d_call: -; j_call: TRBJ1-1; cdr3_nt: TGCGCCAGCAGCTCAAGTATGAACACTGAAGCTTTCTTT; cdr3_aa: CASSSSMNTEAFF
v_call: TRBV28; clone_size: -; d_call: -; j_call: TRBJ1-3; cdr3_nt: TGTGCCTCCTCCCCCCCCTGGACTCGCCGCTCTGGAAACACCATATATTTT; cdr3_aa: CASSPPWTRRSGNTIYF
v_call: TRBV4-2; clone_size: few; d_call: TRBD1; j_call: TRBJ2-7; cdr3_nt: TGTGCCAGCAGCCGGACAGGGGCTGAAAGGTACGAGCAGTACTTC; cdr3_aa: CASSRTGAERYEQYF
v_call: TRBV5-1; clone_size: -; d_call: -; j_call: TRBJ1-1; cdr3_nt: TGCGCCAGCAGCTTGGACGGGACCGCAGGAGGAGCTTTCTTT; cdr3_aa: CASSLDGTAGGAFF
v_call: TRBV5-1; clone_size: -; d_call: -; j_call: TRBJ2-2; cdr3_nt: TGCGCCAGCAGTTGGGAGAACACCGGGGAGCTGTTTTTT; cdr3_aa: CASSWENTGELFF
v_call: TRBV29-1; clone_size: -; d_call: -; j_call: TRBJ2-3; cdr3_nt: TGCAGCGTTCAACAGGACCGCACAGATACGCAGTATTTT; cdr3_aa: CSVQQDRTDTQYF
v_call: TRBV30; clone_size: many; d_call: -; j_call: TRBJ1-3; cdr3_nt: TGTGCCTGGAGTGCTGGAAACACCATATATTTT; cdr3_aa: CAWSAGNTIYF
v_call: TRBV28; clone_size: -; d_call: -; j_call: TRBJ2-2; cdr3_nt: TGTGCCAGCAGTTTAATCAGTGGAGGCGGGGAGCTGTTTTTT; cdr3_aa: CASSLISGGGELFF